The source of this T cell receptor (beta chain) is a study of CD8 T cells in Susac syndrome. Trimming left V 8 bases short and J 5 bases short, with 9 bases between. CDR3 length equals 11 residues. This clonotype was counted between two and nine times. RNA, at 0.5 to 1 ug, was reverse transcribed with random hexamers. One entry per CDR3 protein, called by TCRdb with MiXCR from the immunoSEQ multiplex PCR reads. The profile shows 150,000 to 200,000 distinct CDR3 sequences, 90% to 95% of them singletons. The chain has TRBV12-3 or TRBV12-4 and TRBJ2-5; D is undetermined. This TCR derives from a human donor in good health. The sequenced material came from CD4+ T cells from PBMCs. The CDR3 DNA sequence: TGTGCCAGCTCACCGAAGGAGACCCAGTACTTC. This encodes CASSPKETQYF.